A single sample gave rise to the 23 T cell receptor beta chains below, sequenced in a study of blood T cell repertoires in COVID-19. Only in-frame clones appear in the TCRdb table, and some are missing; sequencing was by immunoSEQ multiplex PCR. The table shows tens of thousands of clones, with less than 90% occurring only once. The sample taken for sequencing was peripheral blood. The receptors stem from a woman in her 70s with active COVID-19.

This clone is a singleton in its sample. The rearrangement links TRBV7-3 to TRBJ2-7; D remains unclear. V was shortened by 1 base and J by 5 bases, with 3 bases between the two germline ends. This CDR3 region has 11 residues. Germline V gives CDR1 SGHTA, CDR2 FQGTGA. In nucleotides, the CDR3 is TGTGCCAGCAGCTTAAGAGACGAGCAGTACTTC. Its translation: CASSLRDEQYF.

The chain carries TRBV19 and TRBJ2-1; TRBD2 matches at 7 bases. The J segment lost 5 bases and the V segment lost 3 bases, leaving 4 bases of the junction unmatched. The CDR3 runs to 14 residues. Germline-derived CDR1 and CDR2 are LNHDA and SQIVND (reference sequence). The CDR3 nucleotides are TGTGCCAGTAGTATCAACCGGGGGGACAATGAGCAGTTCTTC. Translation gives CASSINRGDNEQFF. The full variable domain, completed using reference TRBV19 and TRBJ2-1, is DGGITQSPKYLFRKEGQNVTLSCEQNLNHDAMYWYRQDPGQGLRLIYYSQIVNDFQKGDIAEGYSVSREKKESFPLTVTSAQKNPTAFYLCASSINRGDNEQFFGPGTRLTVL.

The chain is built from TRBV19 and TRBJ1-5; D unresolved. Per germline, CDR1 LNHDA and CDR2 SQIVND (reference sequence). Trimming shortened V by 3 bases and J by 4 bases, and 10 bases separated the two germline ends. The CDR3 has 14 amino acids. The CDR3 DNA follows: TGTGCCAGTAGTATTGGGAGGAAAAATCAGCCCCAGCATTTT. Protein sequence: CASSIGRKNQPQHF.

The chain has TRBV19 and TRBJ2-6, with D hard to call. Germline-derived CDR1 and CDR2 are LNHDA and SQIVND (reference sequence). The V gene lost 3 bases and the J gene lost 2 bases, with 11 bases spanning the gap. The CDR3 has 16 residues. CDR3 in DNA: TGTGCCAGTAGTATGCGGAGTCTCACTGGGGCCAACGTCCTGACTTTC. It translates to CASSMRSLTGANVLTF.

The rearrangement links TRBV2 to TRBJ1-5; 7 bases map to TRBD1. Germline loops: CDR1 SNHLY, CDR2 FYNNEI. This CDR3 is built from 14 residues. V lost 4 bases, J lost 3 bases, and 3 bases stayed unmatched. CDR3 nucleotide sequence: TGTGCCAGCAGTGGACAGGGCAACAATCAGCCCCAGCATTTT. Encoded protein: CASSGQGNNQPQHF. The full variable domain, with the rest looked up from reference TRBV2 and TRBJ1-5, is EPEVTQTPSHQVTQMGQEVILRCVPISNHLYFYWYRQILGQKVEFLVSFYNNEISEKSEIFDDQFSVERPDGSNFTLKIRSTKLEDSAMYFCASSGQGNNQPQHFGDGTRLSIL.

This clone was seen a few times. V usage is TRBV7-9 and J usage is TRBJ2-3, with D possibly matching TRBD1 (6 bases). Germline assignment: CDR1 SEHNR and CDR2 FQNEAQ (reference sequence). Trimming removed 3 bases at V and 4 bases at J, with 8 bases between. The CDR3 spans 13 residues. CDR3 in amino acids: CASSFDRPDTQYF. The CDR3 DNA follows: TGTGCCAGCAGCTTTGACAGGCCAGATACGCAGTATTTT.

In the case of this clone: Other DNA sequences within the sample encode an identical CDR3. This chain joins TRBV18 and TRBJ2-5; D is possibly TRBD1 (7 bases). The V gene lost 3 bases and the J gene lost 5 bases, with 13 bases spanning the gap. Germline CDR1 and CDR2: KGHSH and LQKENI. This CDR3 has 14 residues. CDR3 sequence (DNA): TGTGCCAGCTCACCTGGAGGGGGCGAGGAGACCCAGTACTTC. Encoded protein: CASSPGGGEETQYF.

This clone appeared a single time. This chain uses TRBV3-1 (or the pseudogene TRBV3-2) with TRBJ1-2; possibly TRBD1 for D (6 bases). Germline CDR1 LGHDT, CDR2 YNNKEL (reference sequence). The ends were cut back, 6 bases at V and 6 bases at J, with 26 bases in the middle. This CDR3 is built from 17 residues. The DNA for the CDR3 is TGTGCCAGCAGTCGACGCACATTACAGGGTGTGGGGCATGGCTACACCTTC. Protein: CASSRRTLQGVGHGYTF.

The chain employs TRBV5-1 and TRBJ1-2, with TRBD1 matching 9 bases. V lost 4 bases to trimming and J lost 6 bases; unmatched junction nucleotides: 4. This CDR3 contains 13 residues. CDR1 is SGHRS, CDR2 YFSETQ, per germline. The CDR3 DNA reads TGCGCCAGCAGCGTACAGGGGGCGGATGGCTACACCTTC. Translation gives CASSVQGADGYTF. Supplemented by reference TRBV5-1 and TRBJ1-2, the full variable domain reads KAGVTQTPRYLIKTRGQQVTLSCSPISGHRSVSWYQQTPGQGLQFLFEYFSETQRNKGNFPGRFSGRQFSNSRSEMNVSTLELGDSALYLCASSVQGADGYTFGSGTRLTVV.

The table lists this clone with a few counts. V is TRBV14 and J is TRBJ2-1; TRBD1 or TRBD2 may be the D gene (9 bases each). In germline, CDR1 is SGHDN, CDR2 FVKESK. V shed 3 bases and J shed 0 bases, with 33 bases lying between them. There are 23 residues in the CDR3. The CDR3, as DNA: TGTGCCAGCAGCCAGCCGGGACAGGGACGACTAGCGGTCCTCCGGGGCTCCTACAATGAGCAGTTCTTC. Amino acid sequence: CASSQPGQGRLAVLRGSYNEQFF.

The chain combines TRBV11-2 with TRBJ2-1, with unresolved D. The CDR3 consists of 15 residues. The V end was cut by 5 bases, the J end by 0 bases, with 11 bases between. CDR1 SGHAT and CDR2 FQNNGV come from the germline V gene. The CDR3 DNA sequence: TGTGCCAGCAGCACCGGGTACGACTCCTACAATGAGCAGTTCTTC. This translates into CASSTGYDSYNEQFF.

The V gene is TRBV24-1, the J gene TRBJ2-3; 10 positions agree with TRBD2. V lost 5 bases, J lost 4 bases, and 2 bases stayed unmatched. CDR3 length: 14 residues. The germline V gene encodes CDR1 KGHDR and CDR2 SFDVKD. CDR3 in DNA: TGTGCCACCAGTGGAGCGGGAGGGGCAGATACGCAGTATTTT. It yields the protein CATSGAGGADTQYF.

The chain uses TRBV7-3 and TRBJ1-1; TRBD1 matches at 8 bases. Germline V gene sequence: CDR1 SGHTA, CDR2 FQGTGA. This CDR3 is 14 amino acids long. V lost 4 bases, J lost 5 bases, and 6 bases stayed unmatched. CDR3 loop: CASSSSGGRTEAFF. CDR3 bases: TGTGCCAGCAGCTCCTCAGGGGGCAGGACTGAAGCTTTCTTT.

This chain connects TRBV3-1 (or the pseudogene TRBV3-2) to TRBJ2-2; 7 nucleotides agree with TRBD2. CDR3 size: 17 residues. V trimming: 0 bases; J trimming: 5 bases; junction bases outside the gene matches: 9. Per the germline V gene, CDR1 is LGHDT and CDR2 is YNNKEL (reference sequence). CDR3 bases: TGTGCCAGCAGCCAAGATACGGGACTATGGGGTACCGGGGAGCTGTTTTTT. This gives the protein CASSQDTGLWGTGELFF.

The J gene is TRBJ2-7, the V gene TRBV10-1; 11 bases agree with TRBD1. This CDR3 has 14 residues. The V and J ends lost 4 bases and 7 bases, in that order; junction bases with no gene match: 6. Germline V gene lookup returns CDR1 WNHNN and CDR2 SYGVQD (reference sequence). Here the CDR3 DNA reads TGCGCCAGCAGTGCAGGACAGGGGGCAAGGGAGCAGTACTTC. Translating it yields CASSAGQGAREQYF.

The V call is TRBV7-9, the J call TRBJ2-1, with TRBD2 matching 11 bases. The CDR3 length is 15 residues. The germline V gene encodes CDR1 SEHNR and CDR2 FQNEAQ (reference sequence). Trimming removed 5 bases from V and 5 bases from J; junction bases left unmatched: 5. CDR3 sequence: CASSPLAGVNNEQFF. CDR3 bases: TGTGCCAGCAGCCCACTAGCGGGAGTGAACAATGAGCAGTTCTTC.

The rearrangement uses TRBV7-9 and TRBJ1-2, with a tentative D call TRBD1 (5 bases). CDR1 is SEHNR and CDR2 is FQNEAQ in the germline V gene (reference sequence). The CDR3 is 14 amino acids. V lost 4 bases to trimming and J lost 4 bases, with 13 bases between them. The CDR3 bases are TGTGCCAGCAGCTCACGGGGGGAGTCCTATGGCTACACCTTC. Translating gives CASSSRGESYGYTF. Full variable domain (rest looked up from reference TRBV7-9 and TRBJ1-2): DTGVSQNPRHKITKRGQNVTFRCDPISEHNRLYWYRQTLGQGPEFLTYFQNEAQLEKSRLLSDRFSAERPKGSFSTLEIQRTEQGDSAMYLCASSSRGESYGYTFGSGTRLTVV.

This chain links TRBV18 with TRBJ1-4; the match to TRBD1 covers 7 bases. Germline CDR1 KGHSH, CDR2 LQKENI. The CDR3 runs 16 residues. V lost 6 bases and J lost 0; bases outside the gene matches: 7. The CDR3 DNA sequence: TGTGCCAGCTCCCGACAGGGCCTTGCAACTAATGAAAAACTGTTTTTT. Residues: CASSRQGLATNEKLFF.

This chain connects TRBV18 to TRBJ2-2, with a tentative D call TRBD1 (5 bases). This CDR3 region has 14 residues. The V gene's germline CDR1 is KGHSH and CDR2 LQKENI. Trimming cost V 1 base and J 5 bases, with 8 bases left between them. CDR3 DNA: TGTGCCAGCTCACCACTAGGACAAACCGGGGAGCTGTTTTTT. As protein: CASSPLGQTGELFF. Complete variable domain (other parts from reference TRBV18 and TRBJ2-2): NAGVMQNPRHLVRRRGQEARLRCSPMKGHSHVYWYRQLPEEGLKFMVYLQKENIIDESGMPKERFSAEFPKEGPSILRIQQVVRGDSAAYFCASSPLGQTGELFFGEGSRLTVL.

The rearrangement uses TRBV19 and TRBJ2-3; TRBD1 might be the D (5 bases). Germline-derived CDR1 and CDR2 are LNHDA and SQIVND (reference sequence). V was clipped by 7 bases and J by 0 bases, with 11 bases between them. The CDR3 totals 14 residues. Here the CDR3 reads CASTWTPSTDTQYF. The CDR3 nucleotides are TGTGCCAGTACCTGGACACCGAGCACAGATACGCAGTATTTT.

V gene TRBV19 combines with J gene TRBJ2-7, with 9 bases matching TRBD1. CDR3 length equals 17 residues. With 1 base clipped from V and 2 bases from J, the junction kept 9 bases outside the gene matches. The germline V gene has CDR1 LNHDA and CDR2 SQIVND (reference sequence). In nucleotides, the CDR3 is TGTGCCAGTAGTATAGCCCCTCTGGACAGGGGAGCCTACGAGCAGTACTTC. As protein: CASSIAPLDRGAYEQYF. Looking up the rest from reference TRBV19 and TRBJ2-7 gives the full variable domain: DGGITQSPKYLFRKEGQNVTLSCEQNLNHDAMYWYRQDPGQGLRLIYYSQIVNDFQKGDIAEGYSVSREKKESFPLTVTSAQKNPTAFYLCASSIAPLDRGAYEQYFGPGTRLTVT.

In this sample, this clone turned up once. CDR3 residues: CASSNAYQETQYF. Written as DNA, the CDR3 is TGTGCCAGTAGTAACGCGTACCAAGAGACCCAGTACTTC. V gene TRBV19 combines with J gene TRBJ2-5; D is ambiguous. The germline V and J ends were trimmed by 4 bases and 0 bases, with 6 bases remaining between them. Germline V gives CDR1 LNHDA, CDR2 SQIVND (reference sequence). The CDR3 runs to 13 residues.

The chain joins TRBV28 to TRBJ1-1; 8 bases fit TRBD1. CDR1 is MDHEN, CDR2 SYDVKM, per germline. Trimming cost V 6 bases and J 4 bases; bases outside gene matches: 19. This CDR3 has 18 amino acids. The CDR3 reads CASSQVTGQAFVGTEAFF. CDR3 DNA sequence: TGTGCCAGCAGCCAAGTTACGGGACAGGCTTTTGTCGGCACTGAAGCTTTCTTT.